A selection of T cell receptor beta chains follows, all from one sample in a study of T cells after yellow fever vaccination. TCRdb reprocessed the 5' RACE reads with MiXCR, giving one entry per CDR3 protein. The sample contains about 360,000 distinct CDR3 sequences, approximately 5.7% of which appear only once. The source was PBMCs, collected 5 days after the yellow fever booster vaccination. The receptors come from a young man who received the YFV17D yellow fever vaccine. The CDR3 runs from the conserved cysteine through the conserved F or W. The D gene is left open where the match is weak. Rows may omit the clone size; those that give it use once, few, many or a size class.

TRBJ2-3	NA	NA	TRBV7-8	CASRLRGDTQYF	TGTGCCAGCAGACTAAGGGGGGATACGCAGTATTTT
TRBJ1-2	NA	few	TRBV7-2	CASSLEISGPGYTF	TGTGCCAGCAGCTTAGAAATCTCAGGACCTGGCTACACCTTC
TRBJ2-6	TRBD1	NA	TRBV20-1	CSARTGGKSGANVLTF	TGCAGTGCTAGAACAGGGGGAAAATCTGGGGCCAACGTCCTGACTTTC
TRBJ1-2	NA	many	TRBV7-9	CASSPLAGTGYTF	TGTGCCAGCAGCCCCTTGGCGGGAACGGGCTACACCTTC
TRBJ2-7	NA	NA	TRBV14	CASSQDRLGEQYF	TGTGCCAGCAGCCAAGATCGCCTAGGCGAGCAGTACTTC
TRBJ2-5	NA	few	TRBV7-2	CASSLTLTPSF	TGTGCCAGCAGCTTAACCCTCACTCCTAGCTTC
TRBJ2-5	TRBD2	few	TRBV7-6	CASSSWTSEETQYF	TGTGCCAGCAGCTCATGGACTAGCGAAGAGACCCAGTACTTC
TRBJ2-3	TRBD1	many	TRBV7-2	CASSLDRGSDTQYF	TGTGCCAGCAGCTTGGACAGGGGATCAGATACGCAGTATTTT
TRBJ1-5	TRBD1	few	TRBV27	CASSNLRGRGLQPQHF	TGTGCCAGCAGCAACCTCCGCGGCAGGGGGCTTCAGCCCCAGCATTTT
TRBJ2-1	NA	NA	TRBV4-1	CASSQALAFSYNEQFF	TGCGCCAGCAGCCAAGCCCTAGCGTTCTCCTATAATGAGCAGTTCTTC
TRBJ2-3	TRBD2	many	TRBV5-1	CASSRLAGGPGDTQYF	TGCGCCAGCAGCCGACTAGCGGGAGGGCCAGGGGATACGCAGTATTTT
TRBJ2-1	NA	NA	TRBV7-3	CASSLNGPKDNEQFF	TGTGCCAGCAGCTTAAACGGCCCGAAGGACAATGAGCAGTTCTTC
TRBJ2-1	NA	many	TRBV9	CASSVEGPHNEQFF	TGTGCCAGCAGCGTGGAGGGTCCGCACAATGAGCAGTTCTTC
TRBJ2-3	TRBD2	many	TRBV20-1	CSAIAGASTDTQYF	TGCAGTGCTATAGCGGGGGCTAGCACAGATACGCAGTATTTT
TRBJ2-7	TRBD2	many	TRBV7-3	CASSLSPAGSYEQYF	TGTGCCAGCAGCTTAAGTCCAGCGGGGTCCTACGAGCAGTACTTC
TRBJ2-5	NA	many	TRBV15	CATRSFFLEGETQYF	TGTGCCACCAGAAGTTTCTTCTTAGAGGGGGAGACCCAGTACTTC
TRBJ2-3	TRBD2	many	TRBV20-1	CSADRASGRTDTQYF	TGCAGTGCCGACCGGGCTAGCGGGCGCACAGATACGCAGTATTTT
TRBJ2-7	TRBD1	many	TRBV20-1	CSALPKTGLYEQYF	TGCAGTGCTCTACCTAAGACAGGGCTCTACGAGCAGTACTTC
TRBJ2-5	NA	many	TRBV7-2	CASSKAREETQYF	TGTGCCAGCAGCAAAGCCAGGGAAGAGACCCAGTACTTC
TRBJ2-1	TRBD2	many	TRBV7-2	CASSLGGEGEQFF	TGTGCCAGCAGCTTAGGAGGGGAGGGTGAGCAGTTCTTC
TRBJ2-1	TRBD2	few	TRBV11-2	CASSLGLAGGMLDEQFF	TGTGCCAGCAGCTTAGGACTAGCGGGGGGAATGTTAGATGAGCAGTTCTTC
TRBJ2-3	NA	few	TRBV5-1	CASKFRPGYTDTQYF	TGCGCCAGCAAGTTTAGGCCGGGTTACACAGATACGCAGTATTTT
TRBJ2-7	NA	many	TRBV27	CASSLWRGHEQYF	TGTGCCAGCAGTTTATGGAGGGGCCACGAGCAGTACTTC
TRBJ2-5	TRBD2	many	TRBV9	CASSVGTSGRGRETQYF	TGTGCCAGCAGCGTGGGGACTAGCGGGAGGGGCAGGGAGACCCAGTACTTC
TRBJ2-7	NA	few	TRBV7-2	CASSPESDYEQYF	TGTGCCAGCAGCCCCGAAAGTGATTACGAGCAGTACTTC
TRBJ1-1	NA	few	TRBV7-2	CASSRTELNTEAFF	TGTGCCAGCAGCAGGACAGAACTGAACACTGAAGCTTTCTTT